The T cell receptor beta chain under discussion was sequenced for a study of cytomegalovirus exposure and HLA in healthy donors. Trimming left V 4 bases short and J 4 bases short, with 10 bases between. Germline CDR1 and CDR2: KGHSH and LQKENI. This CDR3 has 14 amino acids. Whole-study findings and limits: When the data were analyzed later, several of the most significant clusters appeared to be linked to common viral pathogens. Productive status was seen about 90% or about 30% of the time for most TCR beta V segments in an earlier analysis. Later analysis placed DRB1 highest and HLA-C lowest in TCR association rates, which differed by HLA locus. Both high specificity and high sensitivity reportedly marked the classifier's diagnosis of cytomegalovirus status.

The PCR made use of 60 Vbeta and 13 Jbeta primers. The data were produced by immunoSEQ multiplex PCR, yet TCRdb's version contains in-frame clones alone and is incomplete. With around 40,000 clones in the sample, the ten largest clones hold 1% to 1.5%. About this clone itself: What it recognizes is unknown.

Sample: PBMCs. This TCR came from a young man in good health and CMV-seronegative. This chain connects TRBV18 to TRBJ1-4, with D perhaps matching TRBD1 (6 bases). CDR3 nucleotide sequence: TGTGCCAGCTCACTACGGACAGATAATGAAAAACTGTTTTTT. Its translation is CASSLRTDNEKLFF.